This T cell receptor beta chain was recovered during a study of neoadjuvant anti-PD-1 for oral cavity cancer (dated by TCRdb to about 2021). In terms of the full investigation: Three to four biweekly doses of nivolumab at 3 mg/kg were mostly administered to patients before curative-intent surgical resection. Patients without progression received a fourth nivolumab dose around day 43 and underwent definitive surgical resection on days 50-56. The parent correlative cohort had about a dozen patients and a response rate of approximately 33%. Under RECIST 1.1, a patient counted as a responder if showing complete response, partial response or stable disease, and as a non-responder if showing progression. Here is what the overall study found, with its caveats: The TCR analyses had only three patients in each response group, and the authors called for validation in larger cohorts. A higher pretreatment blood Treg/Th17 ratio correlated with both higher pretreatment blood TCRbeta clonality and lower post-treatment tumor TCRbeta clonality. After neoadjuvant nivolumab, T cell clonality (Gini index) in PBMCs was significantly higher in non-responders than in responders.

The time point label for this specimen denotes: before neoadjuvant nivolumab. None of the patients had received prior systemic or radiation treatment, and all were newly diagnosed with stage II-IVA oral cavity squamous cell carcinoma. The cohort consisted of patients with HPV-negative, locally advanced oral cavity squamous cell carcinoma. Peripheral blood mononuclear cells were analyzed directly and were not maintained or expanded in culture. The samples were obtained from a longitudinal correlative study of a single-arm phase II trial testing neoadjuvant nivolumab in oral cavity squamous cell carcinoma. Subject-matched pre- and post-treatment PBMCs and tumors from three responders and three non-responders were subjected to genomic DNA-based TCRbeta sequencing. Peripheral blood mononuclear cells were collected before nivolumab treatment and were collected again after treatment, at the time of surgery. Genomic DNA was isolated from PBMCs using the Maxwell RSC DNA from Cells kit.

A remark on this clone: There is no known antigen for this receptor. There are no base qualities to consult, and no much larger clone falls within one base.

The CDR3 covers 14 residues, taking in both the cysteine and the phenylalanine. The entry retains the CDR3 DNA only, 42 bases that are in frame from base 1. The germline V gene encodes CDR1 GTSNPN and CDR2 SVGIG (reference sequence). For this chain, trimming is 1 base at the V end and 2 bases at the J end, and the number of junction bases without a gene match is 5. For deep sequencing, PBMC libraries mostly used approximately 500 ng of input genomic DNA, with six replicates for each sample. The immunoSEQ hsTCRbeta kit was used to prepare TCRbeta libraries, following the manufacturer's instructions. Sequencing of the completed libraries took place using an Illumina NovaSeq 6000 S4 flow cell after they had been pooled to around 3 nM. The paper's data handling went like this. The immunoSEQ Analyzer was used for raw data preprocessing and quality control. The analysis was restricted to productive rearrangements, with each unique CDR3 amino acid sequence defining a clonotype. Repertoire clonality was estimated as the Gini-Simpson index, computed with the R package tcR. Student's t test was used to compare Gini indices, and Pearson correlation was used to assess associations with tumor size change. TCRdb retrieved this table from immuneACCESS and kept in-frame rearrangements only. Not all clones are present; in checked studies, unresolved V genes account for under half, and no reason is known for the remainder. D and trimming were read from the DNA, whereas the V and J calls and clone size are those reported in that table. Present in this sample are around 17,000 clones, about 70% of which were seen just once. Clones ranked in the top ten supply 2% to 3% of the sample.

The source is a person aged 35-79 years with oral cavity squamous cell carcinoma. The sample here was PBMCs, taken before nivolumab (anti-PD-1) treatment. The chain was built from TRBV30 and TRBJ2-7; 7 bases in the middle match TRBD1. The sequenced DNA is TGTGCCTGGAGTGAAAACAGGGGTGCCTACGAGCAGTACTTC. Translation gives CAWSENRGAYEQYF.